The 4 T cell receptor beta chains listed next were all sequenced from one sample in a study of cytomegalovirus exposure and HLA in healthy donors. 60 Vbeta and 13 Jbeta primers were used in PCR. Data came from immunoSEQ multiplex PCR; TCRdb stores just in-frame clones and leaves some out. Among more than 100,000 clones listed, roughly three quarters were seen once. Sequencing was carried out using PBMCs. These receptor sequences come from a young woman in good health and CMV-seropositive.

The chain combines TRBV27 with TRBJ2-1; 13 bases agree with TRBD2. V lost 5 bases, J lost 7 bases, and 14 bases stayed unmatched. Germline V gene lookup returns CDR1 MNHEY and CDR2 SMNVEV (reference sequence). The CDR3 has 18 residues. The CDR3 reads CASSPRPSGTSGKNEQFF. CDR3 in DNA: TGTGCCAGCAGTCCTAGACCCTCCGGGACTAGCGGGAAGAATGAGCAGTTCTTC.

This clone was seen just once. The V call is TRBV4-1, the J call TRBJ1-4, with D tentatively TRBD1 (5 bases). Germline CDR1 and CDR2: MGHRA and YSYEKL. The CDR3 runs 15 residues. Trimming took 4 bases from V and 8 from J, leaving 17 bases between them. The CDR3 region is CASSLKGVTGEKLFF. Written as DNA, the CDR3 is TGCGCCAGCAGCCTAAAAGGGGTAACCGGGGAAAAACTGTTTTTT.

This chain uses TRBV28 with TRBJ2-2; TRBD1 might be the D (5 bases). The CDR3 is made up of 16 amino acids. V lost 1 base and J 6 bases, leaving 15 bases between the germline ends. Germline V gene sequence: CDR1 MDHEN, CDR2 SYDVKM. In DNA form, the CDR3 reads TGTGCCAGCAGTTTATTCGGGCAGGGTAGCTCCGGGGAGCTGTTTTTT. Translating gives CASSLFGQGSSGELFF.

The V gene is TRBV7-9, the J gene TRBJ1-5, with TRBD1 matching 9 bases. Germline-derived CDR1 and CDR2 are SEHNR and FQNEAQ (reference sequence). The CDR3 sequence is 15 residues long. Germline trimming cut 4 bases from V and 6 bases from J; bases unmatched to any gene: 7. In nucleotides, the CDR3 is TGTGCCAGCAGCTCCACAGGGGGCCTGGGTCAGCCCCAGCATTTT. This codes for CASSSTGGLGQPQHF.